The clone carrying this T cell receptor beta chain occurred a few times. Its antigen remains unknown. From germline, CDR1 is ENHRY and CDR2 SYGVKD. The CDR3 is 15 amino acids. The V gene lost 6 bases and the J gene lost 4 bases, with 18 bases spanning the gap. This sample stems from a study of T-cell reconstitution after alpha-beta-depleted transplantation in children. The TCRbeta library incorporated unique molecular identifiers. MiXCR was run by TCRdb on the PCR reads, yielding one entry per CDR3 protein. This table has roughly 400,000 distinct CDR3 sequences, roughly 43% appearing once. Regarding the study as a whole: Some patients owed their high day-60 TCRbeta diversity to surviving recipient T cells and thymic progenitors. The study reportedly traced alpha-beta T cells about two months after transplant to several hundred expanded graft clones. Hyperexpanded clones declined; after one year, newly produced T cells mostly supplied diversity.

The input for sequencing was PBMCs, taken before TCRalphabeta/CD19-depleted stem cell transplant. This clonotype was obtained from a girl aged 2-10 years with aplastic anemia, due to receive a stem cell transplant. This chain links TRBV10-3 with TRBJ1-1; maybe TRBD1 (6 bases). CDR3 loop: CAIRDTGTGSTEAFF. DNA for the CDR3: TGTGCCATCAGGGACACAGGGACTGGGAGCACTGAAGCTTTCTTT.